This TCR beta chain came from a study of blood T cell repertoires in COVID-19. A single count supports this clone. The sample holds other DNA sequences that translate to the same CDR3. TCRdb keeps only in-frame clones here, not all; method: immunoSEQ multiplex PCR. The data hold some 350,000 clones, with 80% to 90% observed a single time. Trimming cost V 6 bases and J 2 bases, with 10 bases left between them. Germline CDR1 reads SGHTA; CDR2 reads FQGNSA. The CDR3 length is 14 residues. Sequencing was performed on PBMCs or T cells enriched from blood (not recorded which). The chain joins TRBV7-2 to TRBJ2-2; the D gene is possibly TRBD1 (6 bases). This receptor was taken from a man younger than 30 who had recovered from COVID-19. The DNA of the CDR3 is TGTGCCAGCAGTTTACAGGGTAACACCGGGGAGCTGTTTTTT. Residues: CASSLQGNTGELFF.